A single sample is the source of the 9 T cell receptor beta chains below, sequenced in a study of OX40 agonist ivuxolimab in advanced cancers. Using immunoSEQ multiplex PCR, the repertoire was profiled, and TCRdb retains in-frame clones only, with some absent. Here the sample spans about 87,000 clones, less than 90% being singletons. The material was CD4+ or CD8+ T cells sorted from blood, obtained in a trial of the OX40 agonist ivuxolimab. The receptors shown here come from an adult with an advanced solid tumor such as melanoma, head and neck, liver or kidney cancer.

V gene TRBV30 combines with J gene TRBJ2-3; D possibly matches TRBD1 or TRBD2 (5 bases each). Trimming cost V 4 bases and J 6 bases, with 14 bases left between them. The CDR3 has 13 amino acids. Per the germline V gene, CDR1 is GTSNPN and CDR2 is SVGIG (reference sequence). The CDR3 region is CAWTSGAVDTQYF. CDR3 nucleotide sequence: TGTGCCTGGACCTCCGGGGCGGTGGATACGCAGTATTTT. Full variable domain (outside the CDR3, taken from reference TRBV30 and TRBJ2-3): SQTIHQWPATLVQPVGSPLSLECTVEGTSNPNLYWYRQAAGRGLQLLFYSVGIGQISSEVPQNLSASRPQDRQFILSSKKLLLSDSGFYLCAWTSGAVDTQYFGPGTRLTVL.

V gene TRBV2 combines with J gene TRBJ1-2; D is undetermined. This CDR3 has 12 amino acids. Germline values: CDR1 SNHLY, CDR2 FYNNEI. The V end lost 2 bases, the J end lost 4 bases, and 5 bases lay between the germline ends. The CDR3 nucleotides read TGTGCCAGCAGTGAAATTCGCTATGGCTACACCTTC. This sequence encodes CASSEIRYGYTF. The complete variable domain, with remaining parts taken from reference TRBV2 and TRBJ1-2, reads EPEVTQTPSHQVTQMGQEVILRCVPISNHLYFYWYRQILGQKVEFLVSFYNNEISEKSEIFDDQFSVERPDGSNFTLKIRSTKLEDSAMYFCASSEIRYGYTFGSGTRLTVV.

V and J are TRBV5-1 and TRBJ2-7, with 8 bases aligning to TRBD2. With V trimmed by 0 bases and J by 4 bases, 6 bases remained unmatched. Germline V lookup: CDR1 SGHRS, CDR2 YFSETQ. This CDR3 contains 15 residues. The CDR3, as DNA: TGCGCCAGCAGCTTGGTTTCGGGAGGGACTTACGAGCAGTACTTC. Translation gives CASSLVSGGTYEQYF.

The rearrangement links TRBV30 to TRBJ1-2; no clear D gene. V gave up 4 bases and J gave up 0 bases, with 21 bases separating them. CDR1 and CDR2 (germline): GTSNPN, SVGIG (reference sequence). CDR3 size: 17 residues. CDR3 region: CAWTGRGQLEANYGYTF. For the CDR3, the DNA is TGTGCCTGGACCGGAAGAGGGCAGCTAGAGGCTAACTATGGCTACACCTTC.

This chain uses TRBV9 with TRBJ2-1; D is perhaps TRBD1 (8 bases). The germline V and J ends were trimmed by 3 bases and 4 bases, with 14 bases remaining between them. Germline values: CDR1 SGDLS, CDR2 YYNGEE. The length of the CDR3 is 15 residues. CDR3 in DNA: TGTGCCAGCAGCGCTTACAGGGGGGGTTACAATGAGCAGTTCTTC. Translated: CASSAYRGGYNEQFF.

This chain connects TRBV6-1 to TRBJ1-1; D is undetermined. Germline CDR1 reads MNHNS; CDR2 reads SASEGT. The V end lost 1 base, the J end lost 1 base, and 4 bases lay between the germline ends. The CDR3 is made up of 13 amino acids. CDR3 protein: CASSEVWNTEAFF. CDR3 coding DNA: TGTGCCAGCAGTGAAGTTTGGAACACTGAAGCTTTCTTT.

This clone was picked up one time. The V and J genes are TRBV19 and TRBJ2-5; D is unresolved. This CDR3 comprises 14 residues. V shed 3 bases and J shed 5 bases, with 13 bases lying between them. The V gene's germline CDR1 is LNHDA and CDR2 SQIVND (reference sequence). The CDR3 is CASSILGSRETQYF. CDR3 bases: TGTGCCAGTAGTATCTTGGGTAGCAGGGAGACCCAGTACTTC.

The CDR3 here is CASSSQYDGDGYTF. CDR3 coding DNA: TGTGCCAGCAGCTCGCAGTACGACGGGGATGGCTACACCTTC. The J gene is TRBJ1-2, the V gene TRBV7-8; no firm D call. The CDR3 runs to 14 residues. From germline, CDR1 is SGHVS and CDR2 FQNEAQ. Trimming removed 4 bases from V and 6 bases from J, with 15 bases in between.

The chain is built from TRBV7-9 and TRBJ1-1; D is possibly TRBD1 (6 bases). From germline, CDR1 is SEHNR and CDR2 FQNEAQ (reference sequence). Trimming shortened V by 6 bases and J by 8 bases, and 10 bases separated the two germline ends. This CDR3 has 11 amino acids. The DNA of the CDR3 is TGTGCCAGCAGACGACAGGCGGAAGCTTTCTTT. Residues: CASRRQAEAFF. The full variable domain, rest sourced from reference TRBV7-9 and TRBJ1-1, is DTGVSQNPRHKITKRGQNVTFRCDPISEHNRLYWYRQTLGQGPEFLTYFQNEAQLEKSRLLSDRFSAERPKGSFSTLEIQRTEQGDSAMYLCASRRQAEAFFGQGTRLTVV.